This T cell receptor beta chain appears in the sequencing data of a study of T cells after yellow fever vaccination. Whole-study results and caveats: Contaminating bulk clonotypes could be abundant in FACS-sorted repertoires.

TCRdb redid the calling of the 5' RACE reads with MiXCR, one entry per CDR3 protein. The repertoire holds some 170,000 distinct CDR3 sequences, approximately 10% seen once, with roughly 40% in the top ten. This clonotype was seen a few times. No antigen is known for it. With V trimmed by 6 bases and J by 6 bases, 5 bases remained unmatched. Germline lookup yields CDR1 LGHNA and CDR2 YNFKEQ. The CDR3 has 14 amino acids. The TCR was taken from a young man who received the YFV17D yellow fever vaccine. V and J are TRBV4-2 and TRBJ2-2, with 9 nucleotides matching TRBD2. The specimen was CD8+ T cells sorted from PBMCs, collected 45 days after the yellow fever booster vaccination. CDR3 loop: CASSGGGAPGELFF. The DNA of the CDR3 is TGTGCCAGCAGTGGCGGGGGGGCGCCCGGGGAGCTGTTTTTT.